Below are 18 T cell receptor beta chains sequenced from a single sample in a study of regulatory T cells in long-lasting Graves disease. To make TCR beta libraries, researchers used iRepertoire HTBI primers and Arm-PCR of CDR3 regions. TCRdb reprocessed the multiplex PCR reads via MiXCR and lists one record per CDR3 protein. The sample yields some 370,000 distinct CDR3 sequences, about 20% seen once. Regarding time point: persistent/refractory GD, antithyroid drugs over 5 years with positive TRAb. RNA extracted from PBMCs served as the sequencing template. The sequencing used peripheral blood mononuclear cells (PBMCs), collected when the disease was refractory, from a patient treated with antithyroid drugs. These receptors originate from a female donor with Graves disease.

Ten or more counts support this clonotype. This sequence joins TRBV27 and TRBJ2-2; TRBD1 matches 7 bases. Germline CDR1 MNHEY, CDR2 SMNVEV (reference sequence). This CDR3 contains 16 residues. J lost 6 bases, V lost 5 bases, and 12 bases had no gene match. CDR3 nucleotide sequence: TGTGCCAGCAGTAAAACCGGGGCAAGGGGGCCCGGGGAGCTGTTTTTT. Protein product: CASSKTGARGPGELFF.

The rearrangement uses TRBV20-1 and TRBJ1-3; perhaps TRBD1 as D (5 bases). The CDR3 covers 18 residues. Trimming removed 0 bases from V and 0 bases from J, with 18 bases in between. CDR1 is DFQATT, CDR2 SNEGSKA, per germline (reference sequence). The CDR3 DNA sequence: TGCAGTGCTAGAGAGAACAAGGGACCAGTAACCTCTGGAAACACCATATATTTT. This translates into CSARENKGPVTSGNTIYF.

This clonotype was counted many times. V is TRBV11-2 and J is TRBJ2-7, with 13 bases fitting TRBD2. The CDR3 covers 18 residues. The ends lost 1 base at V and 4 bases at J; junction bases unmatched: 10. CDR1 and CDR2 (germline): SGHAT, FQNNGV. CDR3 nucleotide sequence: TGTGCCAGCAGCTTAGGTGATGTAGGACTAGCGGGAGTGTACGAGCAGTACTTC. Its translation is CASSLGDVGLAGVYEQYF.

In its sample, this clonotype was seen many times. The chain has TRBV27 and TRBJ2-7; D is ambiguous. Trimming stripped 6 bases from V and 0 bases from J, with 9 bases between. Germline CDR1 is MNHEY and CDR2 is SMNVEV (reference sequence). This CDR3 has 13 residues. The DNA of the CDR3 is TGTGCCAGCAGCGAACTCCTCTCCTACGAGCAGTACTTC. Residues: CASSELLSYEQYF.

A word on this clonotype: A junction end diverges from the germline sequence, so it may reflect a read error. This chain connects TRBV3-1 to TRBJ2-7; the D is unclear. CDR1 and CDR2 (germline): LGHDT, YNNKEL (reference sequence). This CDR3 is built from 13 residues. CDR3 in amino acids: CANSQRLGREQYF. In nucleotides, the CDR3 is TGTGCCAACAGCCAACGGCTCGGGCGCGAGCAGTACTTC.

The chain joins TRBV6-9 to TRBJ1-1; maybe TRBD1 (6 bases). The CDR3 runs to 14 residues. CDR1 is MNHGY and CDR2 is SVAAGI in the germline V gene. V lost 4 bases, J lost 6 bases, and 15 bases lay in between. This CDR3 reads CASSSGYREAEAFF. The CDR3 bases are TGTGCCAGCAGTTCGGGGTACAGGGAGGCTGAAGCTTTCTTT.

V usage is TRBV12-3 or TRBV12-4 and J usage is TRBJ2-1, with a tentative D call TRBD2 (5 bases). The V end lost 3 bases, the J end lost 4 bases, and 7 bases lay between the germline ends. This CDR3 region has 13 residues. CDR3 coding DNA: TGTGCCAGCAGTTTTAGGGAGTACAATGAGCAGTTCTTC. Its translation is CASSFREYNEQFF.

Points on this clonotype: The missing conserved phenylalanine or tryptophan at the end of this CDR3 makes a read error likely. This sequence joins TRBV5-1 and TRBJ2-5; D call uncertain. Per the germline V gene, CDR1 is SGHRS and CDR2 is YFSETQ. V gave up 1 base and J gave up 1 base, with 8 bases separating them. The CDR3 has 14 residues. The DNA of the CDR3 is TGCGCCAGCAGCTTGTCTAGAGTCCAAGAGACCCAGTACTCC. The encoded protein is CASSLSRVQETQYS.

This clonotype came up a few times. The rearrangement joins TRBV3-1 to TRBJ1-2, with 8 bases that match TRBD1. Germline V gives CDR1 LGHDT, CDR2 YNNKEL (reference sequence). J gave up 6 bases and V 7 bases, and 16 bases lay outside the gene matches. This CDR3 comprises 16 residues. The CDR3: CASNQAGGDPGDGYTF. CDR3 DNA sequence: TGTGCCAGCAACCAGGCAGGGGGCGATCCCGGAGATGGCTACACCTTC.

A few counts support this clonotype. The V gene is TRBV19, the J gene TRBJ2-6; perhaps TRBD1 as D (5 bases). With 1 base removed from V and 4 bases from J, the gap between germline ends came to 17 bases. Germline lookup yields CDR1 LNHDA and CDR2 SQIVND (reference sequence). This CDR3 comprises 18 residues. The CDR3: CASSIVDAGSAGANVLTF. The CDR3 DNA reads as TGTGCCAGTAGTATAGTCGATGCAGGGTCTGCGGGGGCCAACGTCCTGACTTTC.

This clonotype was seen repeatedly, ten times or more. The rearrangement links TRBV12-3 or TRBV12-4 to TRBJ1-5, with 10 bases lining up with TRBD1. This CDR3 comprises 14 residues. Trimming at V came to 6 bases and at J to 8 bases, leaving 7 bases not matched to a gene. DNA for the CDR3: TGTGCCAGCAGCCTAGACAGGGGGCGCGAGCCCCAGCATTTT. Amino acid sequence: CASSLDRGREPQHF.

This clonotype has just one count. The chain employs TRBV7-3 and TRBJ2-3; no clear D. With 0 bases removed from V and 6 bases from J, the gap between germline ends came to 4 bases. The CDR3 runs to 12 residues. Germline V gene data show CDR1 as SGHTA and CDR2 as FQGTGA. The CDR3 sequence: CASSLTADTQYF. The DNA of the CDR3 is TGTGCCAGCAGCTTAACTGCGGATACGCAGTATTTT.

A few counts support this clonotype. The CDR3 sequence: CSAVRGAQTYEQYF. The CDR3 DNA follows: TGCAGTGCCGTGCGTGGCGCACAAACCTACGAGCAGTACTTC. The chain recombines TRBV20-1 with TRBJ2-7; unclear D gene. In germline, CDR1 is DFQATT, CDR2 SNEGSKA (reference sequence). V shed 6 bases and J shed 2 bases, with 17 bases lying between them. CDR3 length equals 14 residues.

The chain combines TRBV20-1 with TRBJ1-2, with D uncertain. This CDR3 contains 16 residues. In germline, CDR1 is DFQATT, CDR2 SNEGSKA (reference sequence). Trimming cost V 4 bases and J 5 bases, with 23 bases left between them. The CDR3, as DNA: TGCAGTGCTAAAGGTCAAGGCGCGGGGTTCATGTATGGCTACACCTTC. It is translated as CSAKGQGAGFMYGYTF.

CDR3 protein: CASSLAKDRYYEQYF. The CDR3 DNA reads TGTGCCAGCAGCTTAGCTAAGGACAGATACTACGAGCAGTACTTC. This chain connects TRBV7-6 to TRBJ2-7; perhaps TRBD1 as D (6 bases). Germline V gene lookup returns CDR1 SGHVS and CDR2 FNYEAQ. Trimming shortened V by 0 bases and J by 3 bases, and 12 bases separated the two germline ends. The CDR3 consists of 15 residues.

In its sample, this clonotype was seen a few times. This sequence joins TRBV29-1 and TRBJ1-2, with 8 bases lining up with TRBD1. The V gene end was trimmed by 0 bases and the J gene end by 6 bases; junction bases not matched to a gene: 6. The CDR3 length is 14 residues. CDR1 is SQVTM, CDR2 ANQGSEA, per germline. CDR3 sequence: CSVEDPDRGDGYTF. The CDR3 nucleotides are TGCAGCGTTGAAGACCCAGACAGGGGTGATGGCTACACCTTC.

In its sample, this clonotype was seen many times. This rearrangement joins TRBV24-1 to TRBJ2-5, with no clear D. CDR1 KGHDR and CDR2 SFDVKD come from the germline V gene. This CDR3 has 15 residues. Trimming shortened V by 4 bases and J by 5 bases, and 16 bases separated the two germline ends. CDR3: CATSEGTRLWETQYF. Written as DNA, the CDR3 is TGTGCCACCAGTGAGGGTACGCGTCTGTGGGAGACCCAGTACTTC.

The rearrangement joins TRBV20-1 to TRBJ1-6; 7 nucleotides align to TRBD1. In germline, CDR1 is DFQATT, CDR2 SNEGSKA (reference sequence). This CDR3 has 14 residues. With V trimmed by 3 bases and J by 7 bases, 6 bases remained unmatched. CDR3 residues: CSASPGTVNSPLHF. DNA of the CDR3: TGCAGTGCTAGCCCCGGGACAGTCAATTCACCCCTCCACTTT.